The clone carrying this TCR beta chain was detected ten times or more. This specimen belongs to a study of blood T cell repertoires in COVID-19. Study in general: Spain, Italy and the United States supplied samples that represented acute and convalescent COVID-19. Sources were T cells, B-cell-depleted T cells, or PBMCs; the material itself was cDNA or gDNA.

In the original workflow: Reference gene primers were amplified, and this amplification served to estimate nucleated cell counts. Sequencing was performed with immunoSEQ multiplex PCR; in TCRdb, only in-frame clones are kept and a portion is missing. V and J calls and clone size are given by that table; D and trimming were obtained from the DNA. This table has about 240,000 clones, 75% to 90% appearing once. This receptor was taken from a woman aged 55-70 years with active or convalescent COVID-19. The sequencing sample was made of peripheral blood.

CDR3 DNA sequence: TGTGCCAGCAGTGACAGGACCTACGAGCAGTACTTC. This translates into CASSDRTYEQYF. The chain has TRBV19 and TRBJ2-7; maybe TRBD1 (6 bases). Germline-derived CDR1 and CDR2 are LNHDA and SQIVND (reference sequence). The CDR3 runs to 12 residues. With 9 bases removed from V and 2 bases from J, the gap between germline ends came to 11 bases.